This TCR beta chain emerged from a study of CD8+ T cells in alopecia areata. About the research overall: Percent of scalp involved defined treated patients' severity scores.

Following RNA extraction, reverse transcription yielded cDNA that acted as the sequencing template. Only in-frame clones appear in the TCRdb table, and some are missing; sequencing was by immunoSEQ multiplex PCR. Of about 190,000 clones in the sample, about 60% are singletons; the top ten hold 0.65% to 0.7%. The CDR3 has 13 amino acids. V was pared by 6 bases and J by 12 bases, with 19 bases between. From germline, CDR1 is MNHEY and CDR2 SVGAGI. Treatment defined: oral pan-JAK inhibitor, 5-10 mg twice daily. Lesional scalp tissue (obtained by punch biopsy) and peripheral blood were collected from alopecia areata patients.

Here the sequenced sample was CD4+ T cells sorted from blood, taken at week 4, from a patient treated with tofacitinib. The TCR originated in a human donor with alopecia areata. The gene calls are TRBV6-5 and TRBJ2-3, with D maybe TRBD1 (6 bases). The CDR3: CASSPSTGSDQYF. In DNA, the CDR3 is TGTGCCAGCAGCCCTTCGACAGGAAGTGACCAGTATTTT.